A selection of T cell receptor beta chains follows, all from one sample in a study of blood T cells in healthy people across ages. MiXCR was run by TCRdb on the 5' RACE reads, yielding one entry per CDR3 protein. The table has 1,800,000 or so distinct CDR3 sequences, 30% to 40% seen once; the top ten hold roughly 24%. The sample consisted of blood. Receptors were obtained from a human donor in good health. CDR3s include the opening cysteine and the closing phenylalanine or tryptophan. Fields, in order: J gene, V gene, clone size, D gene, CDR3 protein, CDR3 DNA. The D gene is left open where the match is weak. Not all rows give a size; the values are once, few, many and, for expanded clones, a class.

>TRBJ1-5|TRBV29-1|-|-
CSVYDGMEPQHF
TGCAGCGTCTACGACGGGATGGAGCCCCAGCATTTT
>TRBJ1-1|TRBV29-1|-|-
CSTQNTEAFF
TGCAGCACCCAGAACACTGAAGCTTTCTTT
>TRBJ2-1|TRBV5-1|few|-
CASSQLLDNEQFF
TGCGCCAGCAGCCAACTACTAGACAATGAGCAGTTCTTC
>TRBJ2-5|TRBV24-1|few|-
CANRVGVRISETQYF
TGTGCCAACCGAGTGGGGGTACGAATTTCGGAGACCCAGTACTTC
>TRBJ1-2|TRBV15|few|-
CATSIDSYGYTF
TGTGCCACCAGCATAGACAGTTATGGCTACACCTTC
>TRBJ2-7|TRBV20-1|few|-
CSARDLYGGYYEQYF
TGCAGTGCTAGAGATCTTTACGGGGGCTACTACGAGCAGTACTTC
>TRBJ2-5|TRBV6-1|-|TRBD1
CASSYRDRGQETQYF
TGTGCCAGCAGCTACCGGGACAGGGGTCAGGAGACCCAGTACTTC
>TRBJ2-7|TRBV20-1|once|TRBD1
CGAMDRQTYEQYF
TGCGGTGCCATGGACAGGCAAACCTACGAGCAGTACTTC
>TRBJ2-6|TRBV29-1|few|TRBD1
CSVDLGQQGTGANVLTF
TGCAGCGTTGATTTAGGCCAACAGGGGACTGGGGCCAACGTCCTGACTTTC
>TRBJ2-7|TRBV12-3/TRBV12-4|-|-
CASSSQPLSYEQYF
TGTGCCAGCAGTTCCCAGCCCCTCTCCTACGAGCAGTACTTC
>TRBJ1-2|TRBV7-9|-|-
CASLIPGVSDGYTF
TGTGCCAGCCTCATTCCAGGGGTATCTGATGGCTACACCTTC
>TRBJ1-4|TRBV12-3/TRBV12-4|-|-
CASSRGPDDNEKLFF
TGTGCCAGCAGCCGAGGACCGGACGATAATGAAAAACTGTTTTTT
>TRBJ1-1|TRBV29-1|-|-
CSVEGHPNTEAFF
TGCAGCGTTGAGGGGCACCCGAACACTGAAGCTTTCTTT
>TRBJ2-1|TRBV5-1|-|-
CASSPRQGGSYNEQFF
TGCGCCAGCAGCCCCAGGCAGGGTGGTTCCTACAATGAGCAGTTCTTC
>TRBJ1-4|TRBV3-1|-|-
CASSDLRERGEKLFF
TGTGCCAGCAGCGACCTAAGGGAGAGGGGTGAAAAACTGTTTTTT
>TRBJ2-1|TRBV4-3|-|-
CASGQENRGQANGQFF
TGCGCCAGCGGCCAAGAAAACCGCGGCCAGGCCAATGGGCAGTTCTTC
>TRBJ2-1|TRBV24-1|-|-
CATSGTGNNEQFF
TGTGCCACCAGTGGTACCGGGAACAATGAGCAGTTCTTC
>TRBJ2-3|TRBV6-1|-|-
CASSPLYHRRAVTDTQYF
TGTGCCAGCAGTCCGCTCTACCACCGGCGGGCCGTCACAGATACGCAGTATTTT
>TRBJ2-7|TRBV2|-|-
CASDSGTSYEQYF
TGTGCCAGCGACTCCGGGACCTCCTACGAGCAGTACTTC
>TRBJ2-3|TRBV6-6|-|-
CASSLSTALDTQYF
TGTGCCAGCAGCCTATCGACAGCACTTGATACGCAGTATTTT
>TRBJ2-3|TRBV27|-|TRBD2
CASEMQRGNTDTQYF
TGTGCCAGCGAGATGCAGCGGGGTAACACAGATACGCAGTATTTT
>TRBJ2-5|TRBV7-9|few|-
CASSLGFEGGLLEMQETQYF
TGTGCCAGCAGCTTAGGCTTCGAGGGGGGCCTCCTCGAAATGCAAGAGACCCAGTACTTC
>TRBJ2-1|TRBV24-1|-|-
CATREGHNEQFF
TGTGCCACCAGGGAGGGACACAATGAGCAGTTCTTC
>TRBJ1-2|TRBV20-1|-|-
CSARDLGTLYGYTF
TGCAGTGCTAGAGATCTAGGGACTCTCTATGGCTACACCTTC
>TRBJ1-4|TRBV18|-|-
CASSPDPINEKLFF
TGTGCCAGCTCCCCCGATCCTATTAATGAAAAACTGTTTTTT
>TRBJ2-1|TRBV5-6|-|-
CASSHSQVEQFF
TGTGCCAGCAGTCATTCGCAGGTTGAGCAGTTCTTC
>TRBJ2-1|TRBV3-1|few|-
CASSQVGGTVNEQFF
TGTGCCAGCAGCCAAGTCGGGGGTACGGTCAATGAGCAGTTCTTC
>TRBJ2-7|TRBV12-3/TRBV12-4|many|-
CASRGTGYEQYF
TGTGCCAGCAGAGGGACGGGTTACGAGCAGTACTTC
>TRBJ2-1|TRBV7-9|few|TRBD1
CASSLGQDEQFF
TGTGCCAGCAGCTTGGGACAGGATGAGCAGTTCTTC
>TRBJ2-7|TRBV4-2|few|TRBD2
CASSQGSAGGIYEQYF
TGTGCCAGCAGCCAAGGGTCCGCGGGGGGGATCTACGAGCAGTACTTC
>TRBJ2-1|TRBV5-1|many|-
CASSLVDNEQFF
TGTGCCAGCAGCTTAGTGGACAATGAGCAGTTCTTC
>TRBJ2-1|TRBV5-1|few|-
CASSSETGPLNNEQFF
TGCGCCAGCAGCTCCGAGACAGGCCCGCTCAACAATGAGCAGTTCTTC
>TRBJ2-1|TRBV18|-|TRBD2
CASSPRLGMRTSDDEQFF
TGTGCCAGCTCACCACGTCTGGGGATGCGGACTAGCGATGATGAGCAGTTCTTC
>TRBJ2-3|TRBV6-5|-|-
CASRSLRGAVDTQYF
TGTGCCAGCCGAAGTTTGAGGGGGGCGGTGGATACGCAGTATTTT
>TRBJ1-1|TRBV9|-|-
CASTPSGSHNTEAFF
TGTGCCAGCACGCCCTCGGGCAGTCACAACACTGAAGCTTTCTTT
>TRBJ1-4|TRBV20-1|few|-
CSAKRDNGEKLFF
TGCAGTGCTAAAAGGGACAACGGTGAAAAACTGTTTTTT
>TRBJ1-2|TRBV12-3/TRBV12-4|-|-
CASTTGLSNYGYTF
TGTGCCAGCACTACAGGTCTTTCTAACTATGGCTACACCTTC
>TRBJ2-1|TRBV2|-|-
CASSERGGTSCNEQFF
TGTGCCAGCAGTGAACGAGGGGGAACCTCCTGCAATGAGCAGTTCTTC
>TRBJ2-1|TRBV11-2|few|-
CASSSISFNEQFF
TGTGCCAGCAGCTCGATTTCGTTTAATGAGCAGTTCTTC
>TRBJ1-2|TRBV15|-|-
CATSPPFPRGDLNYGYTF
TGTGCCACCAGCCCCCCTTTCCCCCGTGGGGACTTGAACTATGGCTACACCTTC
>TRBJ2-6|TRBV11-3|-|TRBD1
CASSQGTGGGANVLTF
TGTGCCAGCAGCCAAGGGACAGGTGGTGGGGCCAACGTCCTGACTTTC
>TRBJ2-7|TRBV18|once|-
CASSQPDVSYEQYF
TGTGCCAGCTCCCAACCGGACGTCTCCTACGAGCAGTACTTC
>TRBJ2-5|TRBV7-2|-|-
CASSLESQRWRETQYF
TGTGCCAGCAGCTTAGAGTCCCAGAGATGGCGAGAGACCCAGTACTTC
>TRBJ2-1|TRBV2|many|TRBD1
CASSEAGQDNEQFF
TGTGCCAGCAGTGAAGCGGGACAGGACAATGAGCAGTTCTTC
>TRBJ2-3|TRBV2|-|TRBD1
CASRSLQGKGTDTQYF
TGTGCCAGCAGGAGTCTACAGGGGAAGGGCACAGATACGCAGTATTTT
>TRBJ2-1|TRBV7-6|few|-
CASSLGGAANEQFF
TGTGCCAGCAGCTTAGGGGGGGCGGCTAATGAGCAGTTCTTC